This T cell receptor (beta chain) was identified during a study of identical twins. Study-wide results and caveats: Alpha sequences out of frame and shared by twins had excess low generation probability.

The table lists this clonotype with a few counts. Its cognate antigen is unknown. CDR3 length equals 14 residues. CDR1 and CDR2 from the germline V gene are MNHEY and SMNVEV (reference sequence). TCRdb redid the calling of the 5' RACE reads with MiXCR, one entry per CDR3 protein. The data show some 1,600,000 distinct CDR3 sequences, under 35% seen once. Sequenced input: cord blood. This chain uses TRBV27 with TRBJ2-1, with D possibly being TRBD1 or TRBD2 (6 bases each). The better agreement between TRBJ2-7 and the DNA end casts doubt on the J call. This receptor was obtained from a newborn girl in good health. CDR3 residues: CASRGGGLYNEQYF. The CDR3 DNA follows: TGTGCCAGCAGGGGGGGCGGACTCTACAATGAGCAGTACTTC.